The T cell receptor (beta chain) described here comes from a study of early T cells in non-severe SARS-CoV-2 infection. Study in general: Sequencing was performed on bulk RNA from unsorted whole blood, leaving chains unpaired.

Findings and limits, study-wide: VDJdb matches were skewed toward anti-spike CD8 T cell responses.

In this sample, this clonotype turned up many times. Antigen unknown. Researchers attached unique molecular identifiers to individual cDNA molecules. TCRdb re-analysed the 5' RACE reads in MiXCR, keeping a single row per CDR3 protein. Here the sample spans about 76,000 distinct CDR3 sequences, roughly 12% being singletons. Losses at the gene ends were 4 bases for V and 5 bases for J; bases not matched to a gene: 8. The CDR3 is made up of 15 amino acids. This chain connects TRBV12-3 or TRBV12-4 to TRBJ1-1, with 9 positions matching TRBD1. The TCR was taken from an adult who was a healthcare worker with PCR-confirmed SARS-CoV-2 infection or an uninfected control (not recorded which). Input material: whole blood. Written as DNA, the CDR3 is TGTGCCAGCAGTTCCCGGGACAGGGTGGAAACTGAAGCTTTCTTT. It translates to CASSSRDRVETEAFF.